Here is one T cell receptor (beta chain) with its context. Its antigen is as yet unknown. These data are taken from a study of PD-1 blockade in mismatch repair-deficient tumors. Only in-frame clones appear in the TCRdb table, and some are missing; sequencing was by immunoSEQ multiplex PCR. The sample has roughly 14,000 clones, about 88% seen once. The germline gives CDR1 SGHAT, CDR2 FQNNGV. J lost 8 bases, V lost 11 bases, and 10 bases had no gene match. CDR3 length: 13 amino acids. Documented time point: roughly 10-day in vitro stimulation with candidate neoantigen peptide 6. All patients were mismatch repair deficient, assessed by either PCR or immunohistochemistry.

The clonotype was recovered from an adult with mismatch repair-deficient cancer. This sample comprised cells cultured in vitro, obtained from a patient treated with pembrolizumab. This rearrangement joins TRBV11-2 to TRBJ2-1; 9 positions match TRBD2. The CDR3 loop is CAWSGRRGDEQFF. CDR3 bases: TGTGCCTGGAGCGGGAGGCGGGGGGATGAGCAGTTCTTC.